This TCR beta chain is from a study of shared clonotypes between healthy human individuals. In the study overall: CD8 memory received one plate per donor, CD8 naive two, CD4 memory three and CD4 naive three. Whole-study results and caveats: A handful of donors showed sharing of about 4.8% of naive CD4 clonotypes.

Per the germline V gene, CDR1 is SGHTA and CDR2 is FQGTGA. The CDR3 runs 13 residues. The V and J ends lost 5 bases and 0 bases respectively, with 7 bases between them. TCRdb keeps only in-frame clones here, not all; method: immunoSEQ multiplex PCR. The sample carries 2,500,000 or so clones, 85% to 95% recorded once. This clone has more than one count but fewer than ten. The antigen is unknown. Other DNA sequences in this specimen translate into the identical CDR3. Each of the donors was a healthy adult who was HIV-negative and had not had a recent acute infection or vaccination. Subsets obtained from CD4+ cells comprised CD45RA+ naive and CD45RA-negative memory cells.

The sequence derives from a man aged 18 to 29 in good health. Some clones in this sample may be carry-over from other donors' samples. This chain links TRBV7-3 with TRBJ1-1; a weak D match, TRBD1 (5 bases). The sample was naive CD4+ T cells from PBMCs. Indicated subset: CD45RA+ positively selected. This CDR3 is CASSPGLNTEAFF. In DNA, the CDR3 is TGTGCCAGCAGCCCAGGGTTGAACACTGAAGCTTTCTTT.